This T cell receptor beta chain was captured in a study of blood T cell repertoires in COVID-19. Across the whole study: Sites across the United States, Italy and Spain contributed samples from acute and convalescent COVID-19. T cells, B-cell-depleted T cells, or PBMCs supplied cDNA or gDNA.

CDR3 size: 19 residues. Per germline, CDR1 SGHTA and CDR2 FQGNSA. V was shortened by 1 base and J by 0 bases, with 19 bases between the two germline ends. Authors' processing steps: Estimates of nucleated cell counts were drawn from the amplification of reference gene primers. The repertoire was sequenced with immunoSEQ multiplex PCR; TCRdb's copy has only in-frame clones and lacks some. The V and J calls and the clone size are those of that table, but D and trimming were determined from the DNA. This table has 100,000 to 150,000 clones, approximately 88% appearing once. The chain recombines TRBV7-2 with TRBJ1-3, with D possibly being TRBD1 (5 bases). Sequenced sample: peripheral blood. The TCR was taken from a woman in her thirties who had recovered from COVID-19. CDR3 in amino acids: CASSLGGRGVTSSGNTIYF. CDR3 DNA: TGTGCCAGCAGCTTAGGGGGACGAGGGGTGACTAGCTCTGGAAACACCATATATTTT.